Listed here are 10 T cell receptor beta chains from one sample, sequenced in a study of blood T cell dynamics during melanoma immunotherapy. Sequenced by immunoSEQ multiplex PCR; TCRdb stores in-frame clones only, minus some. The table includes more than 10,000 clones, about four fifths detected once. As to time point: pre-treatment baseline. The starting material was blood, obtained from a patient treated with checkpoint blockade. The receptors shown here come from a human donor with melanoma.

The J gene is TRBJ1-5, the V gene TRBV2; TRBD1 aligns across 9 bases. V trimming: 5 bases; J trimming: 4 bases; junction bases outside the gene matches: 6. Germline values: CDR1 SNHLY, CDR2 FYNNEI. This CDR3 is built from 15 residues. The CDR3 DNA reads as TGTGCCAGCAGTCGGGGACAGGGCTCAAATCAGCCCCAGCATTTT. Translating gives CASSRGQGSNQPQHF.

This clone was seen a single time. The chain couples TRBV6-5 to TRBJ2-1; 11 nucleotides match TRBD2. The CDR3 is made up of 14 amino acids. Looked up from germline, CDR1 is MNHEY and CDR2 is SVGAGI. Trimming cost V 2 bases and J 8 bases; bases outside gene matches: 2. DNA of the CDR3: TGTGCCAGCAGTTACACTAGCGGGAGCCATGAGCAGTTCTTC. This encodes CASSYTSGSHEQFF.

This clone was picked up one time. The rearrangement joins TRBV19 to TRBJ2-5; D unclear. CDR1 and CDR2 (germline): LNHDA, SQIVND (reference sequence). Trimming removed 3 bases from V and 5 bases from J, with 16 bases in between. The CDR3 has 15 residues. The CDR3 reads CASSMGLGVVETQYF. CDR3 nucleotide sequence: TGTGCCAGTAGTATGGGGTTAGGAGTAGTGGAGACCCAGTACTTC.

The V and J genes are TRBV2 and TRBJ2-7; D is unresolved. Trimming took 8 bases from V and 0 from J, leaving 11 bases between them. This CDR3 has 13 amino acids. CDR1 is SNHLY and CDR2 is FYNNEI in the germline V gene. The CDR3 coding sequence is TGTGCCAGCTCTTTACGGAGCTCCTACGAGCAGTACTTC. It yields the protein CASSLRSSYEQYF.

This clone showed up just a few times. The chain carries TRBV29-1 and TRBJ1-1; 7 nucleotides match TRBD1. CDR3 length equals 13 residues. Trimming cost V 2 bases and J 6 bases; bases outside gene matches: 6. The germline V gene has CDR1 SQVTM and CDR2 ANQGSEA. CDR3 in amino acids: CSVESGGVAEAFF. CDR3 bases: TGCAGCGTTGAATCAGGGGGGGTTGCTGAAGCTTTCTTT.

This clone has only a few counts. V and J are TRBV4-1 and TRBJ1-2, with D unclear. Germline V gene data show CDR1 as MGHRA and CDR2 as YSYEKL. This CDR3 spans 15 amino acids. V was cut by 5 bases and J by 0 bases, with 13 bases left in between. The CDR3 bases are TGCGCCAGCAGCGCCCCGGGTAGGGCTAACTATGGCTACACCTTC. As protein: CASSAPGRANYGYTF.

This chain joins TRBV6-5 and TRBJ1-2; no firm D call. The V end lost 0 bases, the J end lost 8 bases, and 16 bases lay between the germline ends. Germline CDR1 is MNHEY and CDR2 is SVGAGI. The length of the CDR3 is 15 residues. The CDR3 coding sequence is TGTGCCAGCAGTTACTCGTCTCCGGGAAAGGAGGGCTACACCTTC. It encodes CASSYSSPGKEGYTF.

This clone has only a few counts. The V and J genes are TRBV6-1 and TRBJ1-5, with D possibly being TRBD1 (5 bases). The CDR3 sequence is 15 residues long. Germline V gene sequence: CDR1 MNHNS, CDR2 SASEGT. With 3 bases removed from V and 6 bases from J, the gap between germline ends came to 15 bases. The CDR3 region is CASSENTGMGQPQHF. DNA of the CDR3: TGTGCCAGCAGTGAGAACACAGGTATGGGTCAGCCCCAGCATTTT.

The chain is built from TRBV2 and TRBJ2-1; the match to TRBD2 covers 7 bases. Germline V CDR1 and CDR2: SNHLY, FYNNEI. CDR3 length: 17 residues. After removal of 4 bases from V and 9 bases from J, the junction contained 18 bases not matched to a gene. In DNA form, the CDR3 reads TGTGCCAGCAGTGGGATGCGGGAGACCCGAGGTTCCGGTGAGCAGTTCTTC. Translating gives CASSGMRETRGSGEQFF.

The genes are TRBV12-5 and TRBJ2-5; TRBD2 matches at 7 bases. Trimming at V came to 3 bases and at J to 5 bases, leaving 9 bases not matched to a gene. The CDR3 contains 15 residues. Germline V gene lookup returns CDR1 LGHNT and CDR2 FRNRAP. CDR3 residues: CASGFDAGAAETQYF. The CDR3, as DNA: TGTGCTAGTGGTTTTGACGCGGGAGCGGCGGAGACCCAGTACTTC.